Shown below are 7 T cell receptor beta chains from a single sample sequenced in a study of T cell repertoires in cytomegalovirus infection. TCRdb reprocessed the reads via MiXCR and lists one record per CDR3 protein. The table shows 100,000 or so distinct CDR3 sequences, with 16% occurring only once. The specimen sequenced was PBMCs. These receptors all come from a human donor in good health (CMV status not recorded). Some clones in this sample may be carry-over from other donors' samples.

This chain uses TRBV5-1 with TRBJ2-7, with D perhaps TRBD1 or TRBD2 (7 bases each). Germline CDR1 SGHRS, CDR2 YFSETQ. This CDR3 comprises 15 residues. Trimming left V 4 bases short and J 3 bases short, with 17 bases between. CDR3 sequence (DNA): TGCGCCAGCAGCCTATCGACAGGGACTATCTACGAGCAGTACTTC. Its protein is CASSLSTGTIYEQYF.

The V gene is TRBV12-3 or TRBV12-4, the J gene TRBJ2-7; the D is unclear. The CDR3 totals 15 residues. The germline V and J ends were trimmed by 5 bases and 6 bases, with 20 bases remaining between them. CDR3: CASSETDPLFGEQYF. The CDR3 DNA sequence: TGTGCCAGCAGTGAAACAGATCCTCTTTTCGGCGAGCAGTACTTC.

In its sample, this clonotype was seen a few times. For the CDR3, the DNA is TGTGCCAGCACCTACTTCGGGGTGGTGAACACTGAAGCTTTCTTT. The encoded protein is CASTYFGVVNTEAFF. The chain has TRBV5-8 and TRBJ1-1, with D unresolved. The CDR3 runs 15 residues. Germline values: CDR1 SGHTS, CDR2 YDEGEE. V gave up 6 bases and J gave up 0 bases, with 15 bases separating them. The variable domain in full, completed from reference TRBV5-8 and TRBJ1-1, reads EAGVTQSPTHLIKTRGQQATLRCSPISGHTSVYWYQQALGLGLQFLLWYDEGEERNRGNFPPRFSGRQFPNYSSELNVNALELEDSALYLCASTYFGVVNTEAFFGQGTRLTVV.

Comments on this clonotype: The junction departs from the called germline gene at one end, perhaps through a read error. The chain recombines TRBV6-6 with TRBJ2-7; no reliable D call. The CDR3 runs 11 residues. The germline V gene encodes CDR1 MNHNY and CDR2 SVGAGI (reference sequence). This chain's CDR3 is CACSTTYEQYF. The CDR3 nucleotides read TGTGCCTGCAGTACGACCTACGAGCAGTACTTC.

This clonotype was counted many times. The genes are TRBV6-1 and TRBJ2-3; 8 positions agree with TRBD2. Looked up from germline, CDR1 is MNHNS and CDR2 is SASEGT. The J segment lost 4 bases and the V segment lost 2 bases, leaving 8 bases of the junction unmatched. This CDR3 is built from 16 residues. CDR3 region: CASSELRGVGADTQYF. In DNA, the CDR3 is TGTGCCAGCAGTGAATTGCGGGGGGTAGGTGCAGATACGCAGTATTTT.

This clonotype was observed at least ten times. This rearrangement joins TRBV20-1 to TRBJ2-3; 7 bases are shared with TRBD2. This CDR3 region has 15 residues. Germline CDR1 is DFQATT and CDR2 is SNEGSKA (reference sequence). Germline trimming cut 2 bases from V and 2 bases from J; bases unmatched to any gene: 7. The CDR3 DNA follows: TGCAGTGCTAGAAGCGGGACTACCCCCACAGATACGCAGTATTTT. This encodes CSARSGTTPTDTQYF.

This clonotype was picked up a small number of times. This sequence joins TRBV7-9 and TRBJ2-7; D uncertain. The CDR3 consists of 12 residues. V was trimmed by 0 bases and J by 2 bases, leaving 2 bases between them. Germline CDR1 reads SEHNR; CDR2 reads FQNEAQ (reference sequence). For the CDR3, the DNA is TGTGCCAGCAGCTTAGCCCCCTACGAGCAGTACTTC. It specifies CASSLAPYEQYF.